One and the same sample provided the 24 T cell receptor beta chains below, sequenced in a study of CD8 T cells in ankylosing spondylitis. One entry per CDR3 protein results from TCRdb running MiXCR on the 5' RACE reads. The data contain 150,000 to 200,000 distinct CDR3 sequences, over 10% of them seen just once; the ten biggest clones take up about 10%. Sequencing used blood, either unsorted or a sorted T cell fraction (not recorded which). Source of these receptors: a female donor with ankylosing spondylitis or in good health (not recorded which).

This clonotype has a handful of counts. V usage is TRBV7-9 and J usage is TRBJ1-2; tentative D call: TRBD1 (5 bases). Germline V gives CDR1 SEHNR, CDR2 FQNEAQ (reference sequence). Trimming stripped 3 bases from V and 3 bases from J, with 14 bases between. The CDR3 is made up of 15 amino acids. The DNA of the CDR3 is TGTGCCAGCAGCTTTGGAGGGGCGGAGGACTATGGCTACACCTTC. Translation gives CASSFGGAEDYGYTF.

Many counts were recorded for this clonotype. This sequence joins TRBV6-5 and TRBJ1-4, with D maybe TRBD1 (6 bases). Deletions cut 3 bases from V and 0 bases from J, with 11 bases between. The V gene's germline CDR1 is MNHEY and CDR2 SVGAGI. There are 16 residues in the CDR3. The CDR3 loop is CASSYSQGTTNEKLFF. CDR3 nucleotide sequence: TGTGCCAGCAGTTATTCGCAGGGGACAACTAATGAAAAACTGTTTTTT.

This clonotype was seen more than once but under ten times. This chain links TRBV5-1 with TRBJ2-2; D remains unclear. The germline CDR1 and CDR2 sequences are SGHRS and YFSETQ. V gave up 4 bases and J gave up 5 bases, with 12 bases separating them. The CDR3 spans 14 residues. CDR3 DNA: TGCGCCAGCAGCACCGAGACGACAACCGGGGAGCTGTTTTTT. Its protein is CASSTETTTGELFF.

This clonotype was detected only a few times. The V call is TRBV7-9, the J call TRBJ2-1; TRBD1 matches at 9 bases. V lost 8 bases and J lost 7; bases outside the gene matches: 12. This CDR3 comprises 15 residues. CDR1 SEHNR and CDR2 FQNEAQ come from the germline V gene (reference sequence). DNA of the CDR3: TGTGCCAGCCGCCCCCCGGGACAGGGTGTAAATGAGCAGTTCTTC. Amino acid sequence: CASRPPGQGVNEQFF.

Many counts were recorded for this clonotype. Written as DNA, the CDR3 is TGTGCCACCAGCAGTGGGGTGGGGGGTGACTACAATGAGCAGTTCTTC. Translation: CATSSGVGGDYNEQFF. The V and J genes are TRBV15 and TRBJ2-1; perhaps TRBD2 as D (6 bases). Trimming pared 3 bases from V and 3 bases from J, leaving 15 bases between. Germline assignment: CDR1 LNHNV and CDR2 YYDKDF (reference sequence). The CDR3 totals 16 residues.

As regards this clonotype: At one of its ends the junction is not consistent with the germline gene, which may arise from a read error. This chain links TRBV30 with TRBJ2-1, with D hard to call. Germline CDR1 is GTSNPN and CDR2 is SVGIG (reference sequence). The CDR3 extends over 13 amino acids. In DNA, the CDR3 is TGTACCTGGACGAGAGCGTGGCCCGATGAGCAGTTCTTC. Protein sequence: CTWTRAWPDEQFF.

This clonotype was seen a handful of times. This sequence joins TRBV12-3 or TRBV12-4 and TRBJ2-2; D might be TRBD1 or TRBD2, each matching 5 bases. Trimming cost V 3 bases and J 6 bases, with 14 bases left between them. The CDR3 extends over 15 amino acids. The CDR3 spells CASSFRASLPGELFF. The CDR3 DNA reads as TGTGCCAGCAGTTTCAGGGCTAGCCTCCCCGGGGAGCTGTTTTTT.

This clonotype was observed a few times. J is TRBJ1-2 and V is TRBV5-6; 7 nucleotides line up with TRBD1. V lost 0 bases to trimming and J lost 8 bases; unmatched junction nucleotides: 10. Germline V lookup: CDR1 SGHDT, CDR2 YYEEEE. CDR3 length equals 15 residues. This CDR3 is CASSLGATGKGGYTF. CDR3 in DNA: TGTGCCAGCAGCTTGGGGGCGACAGGGAAGGGGGGCTACACCTTC.

This clonotype was observed at least ten times. V is TRBV12-3 or TRBV12-4 and J is TRBJ1-1; D gene ambiguous. CDR3 size: 14 residues. V lost 2 bases and J lost 0, with 7 bases in between. The CDR3 nucleotides read TGTGCCAGCAGTTTACAGTCGTTGAACACTGAAGCTTTCTTT. Its protein is CASSLQSLNTEAFF.

This clonotype has at least ten counts. This chain joins TRBV6-4 and TRBJ2-2; 9 bases are shared with TRBD2. The CDR3 totals 21 residues. J was trimmed by 2 bases and V by 6 bases; bases with no gene match: 22. Germline V gene lookup returns CDR1 MRHNA and CDR2 SNTAGT. CDR3: CASSPMSPGPGSGGNTGELFF. The CDR3 nucleotides read TGTGCCAGCAGCCCCATGTCCCCGGGCCCTGGTAGCGGGGGCAACACCGGGGAGCTGTTTTTT.

This clonotype showed up many times. The rearrangement links TRBV6-2 or TRBV6-3 to TRBJ2-1; 14 nucleotides match TRBD2. CDR1 and CDR2 from the germline V gene are MNHEY and SVGEGT. With V trimmed by 4 bases and J by 8 bases, 10 bases remained unmatched. The CDR3 contains 17 residues. The CDR3 DNA reads as TGTGCCAGCAGTTCCAATTTCGGACTAGCGGGAGGACATGAGCAGTTCTTC. Its protein is CASSSNFGLAGGHEQFF.

This clonotype was counted a few times. This chain links TRBV18 with TRBJ2-3; D perhaps matches TRBD1 (6 bases). CDR1 is KGHSH, CDR2 LQKENI, per germline. CDR3 length: 14 amino acids. With 8 bases removed from V and 2 bases from J, the gap between germline ends came to 14 bases. The CDR3 nucleotides are TGTGCCAGCCATCAGGGGCCCCTCACAGATACGCAGTATTTT. This encodes CASHQGPLTDTQYF.

The chain carries TRBV20-1 and TRBJ2-2, with D uncertain. The CDR3 has 11 amino acids. From germline, CDR1 is DFQATT and CDR2 SNEGSKA (reference sequence). The V end was cut by 3 bases, the J end by 5 bases, with 4 bases between. The CDR3 loop reads CSASSTGELFF. As DNA, the CDR3 is TGCAGTGCTAGCTCAACCGGGGAGCTGTTTTTT.

This clonotype was counted ten times or more. The chain has TRBV10-3 and TRBJ2-2; D is ambiguous. The V end was cut by 6 bases, the J end by 0 bases, with 14 bases between. The CDR3 is made up of 16 amino acids. Per the germline V gene, CDR1 is ENHRY and CDR2 is SYGVKD. As DNA, the CDR3 is TGTGCCATCAGGACGCAGGACCCCGCGAACACCGGGGAGCTGTTTTTT. This gives the protein CAIRTQDPANTGELFF.

The sample holds many counts of this clonotype. J is TRBJ2-5 and V is TRBV4-2; no firm D call. Germline V lookup: CDR1 LGHNA, CDR2 YNFKEQ. The CDR3 covers 14 residues. Trimming removed 0 bases at V and 5 bases at J, with 10 bases between. The CDR3 is CASSQDRSEETQYF. In nucleotides, the CDR3 is TGTGCCAGCAGCCAAGATCGGTCCGAGGAGACCCAGTACTTC.

There are many counts of this clonotype. The CDR3 nucleotides are TGTGCCAGCAGTTACTCCCGCCAGGGCCCTCAATCAGGAAACACCATATATTTT. It yields the protein CASSYSRQGPQSGNTIYF. The V and J genes are TRBV6-5 and TRBJ1-3; tentatively, D is TRBD1 (5 bases). Germline loops: CDR1 MNHEY, CDR2 SVGAGI. The V and J ends lost 0 bases and 4 bases respectively, with 19 bases between them. This CDR3 is built from 18 residues.

This clonotype showed up many times. The V and J genes are TRBV6-2 or TRBV6-3 and TRBJ2-7, with no clear D. The CDR3 consists of 13 residues. V shed 4 bases and J shed 2 bases, with 9 bases lying between them. Germline V lookup: CDR1 MNHEY, CDR2 SVGEGT. CDR3 region: CASSFDTPYEQYF. The CDR3, as DNA: TGTGCCAGCAGTTTTGACACACCCTACGAGCAGTACTTC.

At least ten counts were recorded for this clonotype. V and J are TRBV4-3 and TRBJ2-1, with D possibly being TRBD1 or TRBD2 (6 bases each). CDR3 size: 16 residues. Germline CDR1 and CDR2: LGHNA and YSLEER. V lost 1 base and J lost 6, with 16 bases in between. The CDR3 DNA follows: TGCGCCAGCAGCCAAGGCCAAGGGGGGCTTGGCAATGAGCAGTTCTTC. Translating gives CASSQGQGGLGNEQFF.

This clonotype was counted between two and nine times. The chain uses TRBV7-2 and TRBJ2-2; 10 bases are a match to TRBD1. In germline, CDR1 is SGHTA, CDR2 FQGNSA. V gave up 3 bases and J gave up 6 bases; unmatched junction bases: 4. The length of the CDR3 is 15 residues. CDR3 sequence reads: CASSFDRGRAGELFF. The CDR3 DNA sequence: TGTGCCAGCAGCTTCGACAGGGGGCGGGCCGGGGAGCTGTTTTTT.

This clonotype was seen ten or more times. The chain recombines TRBV24-1 with TRBJ2-7; tentatively, D is TRBD2 (5 bases). CDR1 and CDR2 (germline): KGHDR, SFDVKD. Trimming took off 5 bases at V and 4 bases at J, with 5 bases between the two ends. The CDR3 covers 11 residues. The CDR3 loop reads CATSGGYEQYF. The CDR3 bases are TGTGCCACCAGTGGCGGGTACGAGCAGTACTTC.

This rearrangement joins TRBV7-2 to TRBJ2-3, with TRBD2 matching over 10 bases. CDR1 is SGHTA and CDR2 is FQGNSA in the germline V gene. CDR3 length equals 17 residues. The V and J ends lost 4 bases and 1 base, in that order; junction bases with no gene match: 8. This CDR3 reads CASSYPLAGDGTDTQYF. CDR3 nucleotides: TGTGCCAGCAGCTATCCCCTAGCGGGAGATGGCACAGATACGCAGTATTTT. Supplemented by reference TRBV7-2 and TRBJ2-3, the full variable domain reads GAGVSQSPSNKVTEKGKDVELRCDPISGHTALYWYRQSLGQGLEFLIYFQGNSAPDKSGLPSDRFSAERTGGSVSTLTIQRTQQEDSAVYLCASSYPLAGDGTDTQYFGPGTRLTVL.

This clonotype was found many times. This rearrangement joins TRBV5-1 to TRBJ2-5; perhaps TRBD1 as D (6 bases). Trimming took off 2 bases at V and 1 base at J, with 9 bases between the two ends. The CDR3 spans 14 residues. Germline assignment: CDR1 SGHRS and CDR2 YFSETQ. CDR3 in DNA: TGCGCCAGCAGCTTCGACAGGCTCCAAGAGACCCAGTACTTC. Amino acid sequence: CASSFDRLQETQYF.

This clonotype was counted at least ten times. This chain connects TRBV2 to TRBJ2-3; 8 nucleotides line up with TRBD2. This CDR3 contains 16 residues. The trim removed 1 base at V and 6 bases at J, leaving 9 bases unmatched. Germline V lookup: CDR1 SNHLY, CDR2 FYNNEI. The CDR3 protein is CASSEGASGRSDTQYF. The CDR3 DNA follows: TGTGCCAGCAGTGAAGGGGCCAGCGGGAGATCCGATACGCAGTATTTT.

This clonotype was detected only a few times. The rearrangement joins TRBV19 to TRBJ2-1, with D possibly TRBD1 on 6 matching bases. The CDR3 runs to 15 residues. V was trimmed by 5 bases and J by 7 bases, leaving 18 bases between them. Per the germline V gene, CDR1 is LNHDA and CDR2 is SQIVND (reference sequence). The CDR3 is CASSRAGRGDNEQFF. The CDR3 DNA follows: TGTGCCAGTAGTCGGGCGGGCAGGGGTGATAATGAGCAGTTCTTC.